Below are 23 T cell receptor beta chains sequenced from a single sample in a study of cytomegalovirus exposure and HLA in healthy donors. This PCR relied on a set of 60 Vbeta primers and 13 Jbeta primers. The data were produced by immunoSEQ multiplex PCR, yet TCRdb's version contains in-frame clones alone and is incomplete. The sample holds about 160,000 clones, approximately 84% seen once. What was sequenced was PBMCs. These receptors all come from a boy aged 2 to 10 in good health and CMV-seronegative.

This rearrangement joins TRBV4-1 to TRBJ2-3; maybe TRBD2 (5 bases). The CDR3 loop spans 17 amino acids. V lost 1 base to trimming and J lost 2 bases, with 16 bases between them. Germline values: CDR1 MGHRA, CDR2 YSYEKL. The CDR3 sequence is CASSQVGGLLDTDTQYF. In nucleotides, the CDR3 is TGCGCCAGCAGCCAAGTTGGCGGGCTCCTGGACACAGATACGCAGTATTTT.

This CDR3 reads CASSVGAKPYEQYF. The CDR3, as DNA: TGTGCCAGCAGCGTAGGAGCAAAACCCTACGAGCAGTACTTC. V usage is TRBV9 and J usage is TRBJ2-7, with D unresolved. CDR1 and CDR2 from the germline V gene are SGDLS and YYNGEE. V lost 0 bases to trimming and J lost 2 bases, with 9 bases between them. This CDR3 is 14 amino acids long. The complete variable domain, with remaining parts taken from reference TRBV9 and TRBJ2-7, reads DSGVTQTPKHLITATGQRVTLRCSPRSGDLSVYWYQQSLDQGLQFLIQYYNGEERAKGNILERFSAQQFPDLHSELNLSSLELGDSALYFCASSVGAKPYEQYFGPGTRLTVT.

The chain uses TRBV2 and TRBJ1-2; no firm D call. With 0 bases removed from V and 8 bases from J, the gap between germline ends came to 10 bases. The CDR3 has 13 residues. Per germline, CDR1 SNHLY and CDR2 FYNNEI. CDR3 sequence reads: CASSEAFQVGYTF. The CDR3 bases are TGTGCCAGCAGTGAAGCGTTCCAGGTCGGCTACACCTTC.

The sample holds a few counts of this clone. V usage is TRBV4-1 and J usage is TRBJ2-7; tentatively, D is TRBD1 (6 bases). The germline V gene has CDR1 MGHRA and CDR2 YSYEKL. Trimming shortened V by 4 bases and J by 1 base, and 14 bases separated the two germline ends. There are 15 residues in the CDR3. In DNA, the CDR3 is TGCGCCAGCAGCCTCCACAGTGGACAGTCCTACGAGCAGTACTTC. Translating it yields CASSLHSGQSYEQYF.

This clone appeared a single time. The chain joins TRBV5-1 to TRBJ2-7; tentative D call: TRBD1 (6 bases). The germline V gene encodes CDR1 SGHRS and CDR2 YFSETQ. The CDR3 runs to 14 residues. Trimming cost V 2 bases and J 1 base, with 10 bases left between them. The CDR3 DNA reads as TGCGCCAGCAGCTTTGGGCAGGGGTCCTACGAGCAGTACTTC. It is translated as CASSFGQGSYEQYF.

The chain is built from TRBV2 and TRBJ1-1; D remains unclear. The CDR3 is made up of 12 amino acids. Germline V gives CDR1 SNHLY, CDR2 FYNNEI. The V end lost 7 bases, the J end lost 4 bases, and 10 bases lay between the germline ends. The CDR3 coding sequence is TGTGCCAGCACGGTTAGAGGCACTGAAGCTTTCTTT. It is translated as CASTVRGTEAFF.

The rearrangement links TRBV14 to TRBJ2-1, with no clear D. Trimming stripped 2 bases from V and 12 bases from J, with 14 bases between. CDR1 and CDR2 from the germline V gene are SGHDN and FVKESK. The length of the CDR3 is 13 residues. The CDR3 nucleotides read TGTGCCAGCAGCCAACAGCTAAGGAGTGGGCAGTTCTTC. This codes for CASSQQLRSGQFF.

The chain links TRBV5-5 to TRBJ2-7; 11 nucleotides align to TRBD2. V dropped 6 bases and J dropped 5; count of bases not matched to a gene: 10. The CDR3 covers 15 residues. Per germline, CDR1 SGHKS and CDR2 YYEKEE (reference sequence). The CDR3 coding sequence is TGTGCCAGCATGACTGTACTAGCGGGAGCCCACGAGCAGTACTTC. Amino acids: CASMTVLAGAHEQYF.

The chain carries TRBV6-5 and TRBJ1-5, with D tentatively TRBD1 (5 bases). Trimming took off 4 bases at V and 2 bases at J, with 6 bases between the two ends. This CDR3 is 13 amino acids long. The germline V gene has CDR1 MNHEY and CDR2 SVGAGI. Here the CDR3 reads CASSSRGNQPQHF. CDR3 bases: TGTGCCAGCAGTTCCAGGGGCAATCAGCCCCAGCATTTT.

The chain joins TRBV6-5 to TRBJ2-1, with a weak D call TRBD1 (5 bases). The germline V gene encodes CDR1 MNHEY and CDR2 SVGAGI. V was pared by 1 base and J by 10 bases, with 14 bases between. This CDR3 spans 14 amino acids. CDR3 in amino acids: CASSYYDRIDEQFF. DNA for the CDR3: TGTGCCAGCAGTTACTATGACAGAATCGACGAGCAGTTCTTC.

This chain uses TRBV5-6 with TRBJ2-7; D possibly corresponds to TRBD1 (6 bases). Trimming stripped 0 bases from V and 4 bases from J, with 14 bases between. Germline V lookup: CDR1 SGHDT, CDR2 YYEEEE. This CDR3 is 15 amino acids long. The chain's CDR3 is CASSLAAGVRYEQYF. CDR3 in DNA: TGTGCCAGCAGCTTGGCAGCAGGGGTGAGGTACGAGCAGTACTTC.

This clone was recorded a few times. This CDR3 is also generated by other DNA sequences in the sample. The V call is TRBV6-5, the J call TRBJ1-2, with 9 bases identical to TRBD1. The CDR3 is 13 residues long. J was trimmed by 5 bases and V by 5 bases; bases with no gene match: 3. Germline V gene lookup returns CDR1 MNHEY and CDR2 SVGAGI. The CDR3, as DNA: TGTGCCAGCAGTCCGGACAGGGGTTATGGCTACACCTTC. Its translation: CASSPDRGYGYTF.

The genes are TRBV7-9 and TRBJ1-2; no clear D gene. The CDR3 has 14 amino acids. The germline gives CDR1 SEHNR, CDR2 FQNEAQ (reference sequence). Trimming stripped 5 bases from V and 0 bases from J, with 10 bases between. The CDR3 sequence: CASSPTESNYGYTF. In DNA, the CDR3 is TGTGCCAGCAGCCCTACAGAGTCTAACTATGGCTACACCTTC.

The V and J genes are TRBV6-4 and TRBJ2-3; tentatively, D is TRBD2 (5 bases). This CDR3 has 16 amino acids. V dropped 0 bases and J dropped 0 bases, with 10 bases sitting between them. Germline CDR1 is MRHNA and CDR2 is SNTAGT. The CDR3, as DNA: TGTGCCAGCAGTGACTCGGAGGCGCCTAGCACAGATACGCAGTATTTT. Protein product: CASSDSEAPSTDTQYF.

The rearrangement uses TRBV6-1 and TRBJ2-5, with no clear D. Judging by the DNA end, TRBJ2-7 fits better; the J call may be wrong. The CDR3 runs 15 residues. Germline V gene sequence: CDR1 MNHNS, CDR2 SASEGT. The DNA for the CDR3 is TGTGCCAGCAGTGTGGAACAAGGCGGCACCTACGAGCAGTACTTC. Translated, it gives CASSVEQGGTYEQYF.

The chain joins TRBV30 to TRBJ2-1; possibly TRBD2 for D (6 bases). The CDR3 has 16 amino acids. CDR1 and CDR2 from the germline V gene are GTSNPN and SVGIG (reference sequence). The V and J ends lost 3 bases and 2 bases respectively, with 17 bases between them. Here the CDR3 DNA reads TGTGCCTGGAGGATCGTCGGGACTGTACCCTACAATGAGCAGTTCTTC. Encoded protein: CAWRIVGTVPYNEQFF.

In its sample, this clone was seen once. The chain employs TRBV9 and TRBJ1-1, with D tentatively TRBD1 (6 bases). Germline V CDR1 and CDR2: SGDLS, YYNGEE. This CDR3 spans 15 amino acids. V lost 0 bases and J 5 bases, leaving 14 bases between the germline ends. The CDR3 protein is CASSVDWGRDTEAFF. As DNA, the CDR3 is TGTGCCAGCAGCGTAGATTGGGGGCGCGATACTGAAGCTTTCTTT.

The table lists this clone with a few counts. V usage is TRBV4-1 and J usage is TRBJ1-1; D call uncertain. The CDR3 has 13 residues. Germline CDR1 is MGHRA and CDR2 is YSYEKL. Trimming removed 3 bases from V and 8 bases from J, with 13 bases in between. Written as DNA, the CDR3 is TGCGCCAGCAGCCACCTCACGAGAGGGGAAGCTTTCTTT. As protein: CASSHLTRGEAFF.

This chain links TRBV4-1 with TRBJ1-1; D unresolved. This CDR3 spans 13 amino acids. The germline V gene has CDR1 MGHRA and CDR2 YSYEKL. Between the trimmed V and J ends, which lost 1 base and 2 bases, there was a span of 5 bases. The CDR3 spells CASSQGQNTEAFF. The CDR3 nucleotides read TGCGCCAGCAGCCAAGGTCAAAACACTGAAGCTTTCTTT.

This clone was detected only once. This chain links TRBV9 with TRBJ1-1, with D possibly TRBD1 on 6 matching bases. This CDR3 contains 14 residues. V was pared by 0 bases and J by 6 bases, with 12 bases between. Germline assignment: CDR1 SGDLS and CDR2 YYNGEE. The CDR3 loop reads CASSVVGAWAEAFF. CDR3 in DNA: TGTGCCAGCAGCGTAGTGGGGGCTTGGGCTGAAGCTTTCTTT.

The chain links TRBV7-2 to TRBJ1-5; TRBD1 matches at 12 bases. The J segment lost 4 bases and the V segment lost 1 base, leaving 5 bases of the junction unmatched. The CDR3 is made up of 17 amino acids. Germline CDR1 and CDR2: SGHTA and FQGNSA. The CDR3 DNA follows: TGTGCCAGCAGCTTAGAAGGGACAGGGGGCCGGAATCAGCCCCAGCATTTT. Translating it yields CASSLEGTGGRNQPQHF.

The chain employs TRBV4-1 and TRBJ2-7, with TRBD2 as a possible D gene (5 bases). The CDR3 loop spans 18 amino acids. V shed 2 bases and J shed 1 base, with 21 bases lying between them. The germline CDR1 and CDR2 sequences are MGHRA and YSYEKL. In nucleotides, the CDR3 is TGCGCCAGCAGCCAACCCCGGAGGTGGACCAGTTATTCCTACGAGCAGTACTTC. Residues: CASSQPRRWTSYSYEQYF.

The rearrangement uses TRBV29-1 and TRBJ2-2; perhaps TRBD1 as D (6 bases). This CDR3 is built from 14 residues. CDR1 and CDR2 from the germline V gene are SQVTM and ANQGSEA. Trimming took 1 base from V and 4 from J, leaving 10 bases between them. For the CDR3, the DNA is TGCAGCGTTGAAGCAGGACAGTTCACCGGGGAGCTGTTTTTT. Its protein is CSVEAGQFTGELFF.